This TCR beta chain was obtained from a study of metastatic and nonmetastatic thyroid tumors. Study-level background: It was across blood and tumor or nodule tissue from malignant and benign thyroid patients that repertoires were compared.

TCRdb re-called clones from the PCR reads using MiXCR. The sample includes around 13,000 clones, around an eighth of them seen just once. This clone showed up just a few times. Sequence at one end of the junction differs from germline and may be a read error. Not a single patient had been given any form of treatment at any point before undergoing thyroid surgery. The source of this sequence is a female donor with papillary thyroid cancer or a benign thyroid nodule (not recorded which). Some clones in this sample may be carry-over from other donors' samples. Sequencing input: blood.

The CDR3 loop reads CASSYARRDSNPPQHF. The CDR3 nucleotides are TGTGCCAGCAGTTACGCCCGACGGGATAGCAATCCGCCCCAGCATTTT. V and J are TRBV6-6 and TRBJ1-5; D is unresolved. Germline V CDR1 and CDR2: MNHNY, SVGAGI (reference sequence). The CDR3 covers 16 residues.